The rows below give T cell receptor beta chains drawn from one sample of a study of blood T cell repertoires in COVID-19. The assay was immunoSEQ multiplex PCR, and TCRdb's table has in-frame clones only and misses some. The sample lists hundreds of thousands of clones; 65% to 90% were seen once. The sequenced material came from peripheral blood. The receptors originated from a man aged 45-65 years with COVID-19, enrolled during active disease. CDR3s include the opening cysteine and the closing phenylalanine or tryptophan. D genes are given only for firm matches. Clone size is stated in some rows and not others, as once, few, many or a class when expanded.

cdr3_nt,cdr3_aa,clone_size,j_call,v_call,d_call,cdr3_length
TGTGCCAGTTCGACTAGCTCCACCGGGGAGCTGTTTTTT,CASSTSSTGELFF,.,TRBJ2-2,TRBV27,TRBD2,13
TGTGCCAGCAGCTCAACGACAGACAGATATAATGAAAAACTGTTTTTT,CASSSTTDRYNEKLFF,once,TRBJ1-4,TRBV11-3,.,16
TGTGCCAGCAGCTTGGGCGGGGGGGTTTCAGATACGCAGTATTTT,CASSLGGGVSDTQYF,once,TRBJ2-3,TRBV5-4,TRBD2,15
TGTGCCAGCAGTACAGGGGGGAGTTCACCCCTCCACTTT,CASSTGGSSPLHF,.,TRBJ1-6,TRBV6-5,TRBD1,13
TGTGCCAGCAGCTTAGGGCCAAATTCACCCCTCCACTTT,CASSLGPNSPLHF,.,TRBJ1-6,TRBV11-3,.,13
TGCGCCAGCAGCCGATCACAGGCCTACAATGAGCAGTTCTTC,CASSRSQAYNEQFF,.,TRBJ2-1,TRBV4-3,.,14
TGTGCCAGTAGTCCCTTACTGGGGCAGAACTCCTACAATGAGCAGTTCTTC,CASSPLLGQNSYNEQFF,once,TRBJ2-1,TRBV19,.,17
TGTGCCAGCAGTCCACAATCGGGAACGCAGTATTTT,CASSPQSGTQYF,.,TRBJ2-3,TRBV27,.,12
TGCGCCAGCAGTGAGGAAGGGGGTAATAACAATGAGCAGTTCTTC,CASSEEGGNNNEQFF,.,TRBJ2-1,TRBV10-1,.,15
TGTGCTAGTGGTTTGGTACTTGGCAGGGGGCAGACTAATCAGCCCCAGCATTTT,CASGLVLGRGQTNQPQHF,.,TRBJ1-5,TRBV12-5,TRBD1,18
TGTGCCAGCAGCGAGATGGGACAGGGGAGCAATCAGCCCCAGCATTTT,CASSEMGQGSNQPQHF,once,TRBJ1-5,TRBV5-8,TRBD1,16
TGTGCCAGCAACACACAGGGCGAATCCTACGAGCAGTACTTC,CASNTQGESYEQYF,.,TRBJ2-7,TRBV2,.,14
TGTGCCAGCAGTGAACAGGGGTCCTATAATTCACCCCTCCACTTT,CASSEQGSYNSPLHF,.,TRBJ1-6,TRBV25-1,.,15